These 10 T cell receptor beta chains were sequenced from one sample in a study of T-cell reconstitution after alpha-beta-depleted transplantation in children. Preparing the TCRbeta library involved the use of unique molecular identifiers. TCRdb processed the PCR reads anew with MiXCR; each CDR3 protein has one entry. The sample records about 160,000 distinct CDR3 sequences, 11% being singletons. The source was PBMCs, collected before TCRalphabeta/CD19-depleted stem cell transplant. These receptors were collected from a boy between 2 and 10 years old with acute myeloid leukemia, due to receive a stem cell transplant.

There are many counts of this clonotype. The CDR3 nucleotides read TGCGCCAGCAGCCAAGATATACGACAGCGTTACTATGGCTACACCTTC. It codes for CASSQDIRQRYYGYTF. This sequence joins TRBV4-1 and TRBJ1-2, with D perhaps matching TRBD1 (5 bases). Germline loops: CDR1 MGHRA, CDR2 YSYEKL. The CDR3 is 16 residues long. V shed 0 bases and J shed 3 bases, with 14 bases lying between them.

In this sample, this clonotype turned up many times. This chain's CDR3 is CSASAGSGGLDEQYF. DNA of the CDR3: TGCAGTGCTAGTGCCGGGTCAGGGGGCCTGGATGAGCAGTACTTC. The rearrangement links TRBV20-1 to TRBJ2-7, with 8 bases fitting TRBD1. The V gene's germline CDR1 is DFQATT and CDR2 SNEGSKA (reference sequence). This CDR3 contains 15 residues. After removal of 3 bases from V and 7 bases from J, the junction contained 14 bases not matched to a gene.

This clonotype was picked up many times. The rearrangement uses TRBV28 and TRBJ2-6, with D perhaps matching TRBD1 or TRBD2 (6 bases each). CDR3 length: 15 amino acids. Germline CDR1 and CDR2: MDHEN and SYDVKM. V was cut by 5 bases and J by 2 bases, with 10 bases left in between. The DNA for the CDR3 is TGTGCCAGCAGTGAAGGGGGGACTGGGGCCAACGTCCTGACTTTC. This translates into CASSEGGTGANVLTF. Supplemented by reference TRBV28 and TRBJ2-6, the full variable domain reads DVKVTQSSRYLVKRTGEKVFLECVQDMDHENMFWYRQDPGLGLRLIYFSYDVKMKEKGDIPEGYSVSREKKERFSLILESASTNQTSMYLCASSEGGTGANVLTFGAGSRLTVL.

This clonotype was counted many times. V is TRBV29-1 and J is TRBJ2-2, with D perhaps TRBD2 (6 bases). V shed 4 bases and J shed 5 bases, with 11 bases lying between them. Germline V gene lookup returns CDR1 SQVTM and CDR2 ANQGSEA. This CDR3 comprises 13 residues. The CDR3 sequence is CSVVRGGTGELFF. The CDR3 nucleotides read TGCAGCGTTGTTAGGGGAGGTACCGGGGAGCTGTTTTTT.

This rearrangement joins TRBV30 to TRBJ1-1; tentatively, D is TRBD1 (6 bases). The germline V gene has CDR1 GTSNPN and CDR2 SVGIG (reference sequence). The CDR3 has 11 amino acids. Trimming stripped 4 bases from V and 9 bases from J, with 12 bases between. The CDR3 DNA reads TGTGCCTGGAACCAAGGGGGAAAAGCTTTCTTT. Protein: CAWNQGGKAFF.

Many counts were recorded for this clonotype. Written as DNA, the CDR3 is TGCAGTGCAGAGTTTGGAGGCAATCAGCCCCAGCATTTT. Its protein product is CSAEFGGNQPQHF. The V call is TRBV20-1, the J call TRBJ1-5, with no clear D. CDR1 is DFQATT, CDR2 SNEGSKA, per germline (reference sequence). The V end lost 6 bases, the J end lost 2 bases, and 11 bases lay between the germline ends. There are 13 residues in the CDR3.

This clonotype was seen ten or more times. The chain couples TRBV10-3 to TRBJ2-2, with D unclear. Germline loops: CDR1 ENHRY, CDR2 SYGVKD. Trimming removed 6 bases at V and 8 bases at J, with 7 bases between. This CDR3 is 11 amino acids long. This CDR3 is CAISGEGELFF. As DNA, the CDR3 is TGTGCCATCAGCGGCGAAGGGGAGCTGTTTTTT.

This clonotype came up many times. The chain joins TRBV5-1 to TRBJ2-1; D remains unclear. The CDR3 runs to 16 residues. CDR1 SGHRS and CDR2 YFSETQ come from the germline V gene. The ends were cut back, 2 bases at V and 4 bases at J, with 16 bases in the middle. The CDR3 spells CASSFAGSSRYNEQFF. In DNA form, the CDR3 reads TGCGCCAGCAGCTTTGCCGGGTCTAGTAGGTACAATGAGCAGTTCTTC.

Worth noting for this clonotype: Being one base from a much bigger clone, this may be a read error. The chain uses TRBV6-4 and TRBJ2-2, with a weak D call TRBD2 (5 bases). The CDR3 runs to 13 residues. In germline, CDR1 is MRHNA, CDR2 SNTAGT. CDR3 sequence reads: CASSDRSTGEPFF. The CDR3 DNA reads TGTGCCAGCAGTGACAGATCCACCGGGGAGCCGTTTTTT.

This clonotype was seen only a few times. The chain links TRBV29-1 to TRBJ2-2, with a tentative D call TRBD1 (5 bases). Looked up from germline, CDR1 is SQVTM and CDR2 is ANQGSEA. Trimming shortened V by 0 bases and J by 3 bases, and 11 bases separated the two germline ends. CDR3 size: 15 residues. The CDR3 protein is CSVEESGRDTGELFF. CDR3 coding DNA: TGCAGCGTTGAAGAATCTGGCAGGGACACCGGGGAGCTGTTTTTT.